What follows are 21 T cell receptor beta chains derived from one specimen sequenced in a study of T cell changes during pregnancy in multiple sclerosis. Repertoires were generated with immunoSEQ multiplex PCR, while TCRdb's copy carries only in-frame clones and drops some. The sample consists of approximately 60,000 clones, roughly 93% of them appearing once. The material sequenced was CD4+ T cells from peripheral blood mononuclear cells, taken before pregnancy. These receptors all stem from a female donor with multiple sclerosis, enrolled in a pregnancy study.

The V and J genes are TRBV29-1 and TRBJ2-1; D might be TRBD1 (5 bases). Germline V gene lookup returns CDR1 SQVTM and CDR2 ANQGSEA. CDR3 length: 13 amino acids. V was cut by 3 bases and J by 2 bases, with 8 bases left in between. CDR3 sequence: CSVDRDAYNEQFF. CDR3 nucleotides: TGCAGCGTTGACAGGGATGCCTACAATGAGCAGTTCTTC.

The rearrangement joins TRBV29-1 to TRBJ2-5; TRBD1 is a possible D gene (5 bases). CDR3 length: 14 residues. The germline gives CDR1 SQVTM, CDR2 ANQGSEA. The V and J ends lost 5 bases and 4 bases respectively, with 17 bases between them. DNA of the CDR3: TGCAGCGTTATACGCCAAGGGGCCTCAGAGACCCAGTACTTC. Encoded protein: CSVIRQGASETQYF.

The chain couples TRBV30 to TRBJ1-2; 8 bases are shared with TRBD1. CDR1 GTSNPN and CDR2 SVGIG come from the germline V gene (reference sequence). The CDR3 contains 15 residues. V was pared by 5 bases and J by 4 bases, with 12 bases of the junction left unmatched. This CDR3 reads CAWSYRGTGGYGYTF. CDR3 bases: TGTGCCTGGTCGTACAGGGGGACAGGCGGCTATGGCTACACCTTC. Using reference TRBV30 and TRBJ1-2 for the parts outside the CDR3, the full variable domain is SQTIHQWPATLVQPVGSPLSLECTVEGTSNPNLYWYRQAAGRGLQLLFYSVGIGQISSEVPQNLSASRPQDRQFILSSKKLLLSDSGFYLCAWSYRGTGGYGYTFGSGTRLTVV.

The chain has TRBV19 and TRBJ1-1; TRBD1 agrees at 9 bases. Germline values: CDR1 LNHDA, CDR2 SQIVND (reference sequence). This CDR3 contains 13 residues. Trimming at V came to 10 bases and at J to 3 bases, leaving 6 bases not matched to a gene. The CDR3 loop is CATEQGAHTEAFF. As DNA, the CDR3 is TGTGCCACCGAACAGGGGGCGCACACTGAAGCTTTCTTT.

This rearrangement joins TRBV6-6 to TRBJ2-1; D is unclear. Germline CDR1 MNHNY, CDR2 SVGAGI (reference sequence). Trimming left V 6 bases short and J 1 base short, with 4 bases between. CDR3 size: 12 residues. CDR3 bases: TGTGCCAGCAGCCCATCCTACAATGAGCAGTTCTTC. This translates into CASSPSYNEQFF.

This clone was counted a single time. The chain couples TRBV27 to TRBJ1-1; weak D call: TRBD1 (6 bases). The CDR3 covers 15 residues. The germline gives CDR1 MNHEY, CDR2 SMNVEV (reference sequence). V lost 5 bases, J lost 5 bases, and 18 bases lay in between. CDR3 loop: CASSPRGRDKTEAFF. The CDR3 coding sequence is TGTGCCAGCAGTCCCCGGGGCCGGGACAAGACTGAAGCTTTCTTT.

This sequence joins TRBV2 and TRBJ2-1; D unclear. Trimming removed 7 bases at V and 1 base at J, with 14 bases between. Germline V gene sequence: CDR1 SNHLY, CDR2 FYNNEI. There are 15 residues in the CDR3. The CDR3 DNA sequence: TGTGCCAGCATGCGCGAGGTTTCGTCCTACAATGAGCAGTTCTTC. Translated, it gives CASMREVSSYNEQFF.

V and J are TRBV18 and TRBJ1-2, with TRBD1 identical over 7 bases. V trimming: 5 bases; J trimming: 2 bases; junction bases outside the gene matches: 8. Germline CDR1 and CDR2: KGHSH and LQKENI. This CDR3 region has 15 residues. CDR3 bases: TGTGCCAGCTCATCGGACAGGCTAGGGAACTATGGCTACACCTTC. As protein: CASSSDRLGNYGYTF.

The rearrangement links TRBV28 to TRBJ2-7; no reliable D call. CDR1 and CDR2 (germline): MDHEN, SYDVKM. The CDR3 extends over 12 amino acids. V lost 10 bases and J lost 0, with 10 bases in between. The CDR3: CATVESSYEQYF. The CDR3 nucleotides read TGTGCCACCGTAGAAAGCTCCTACGAGCAGTACTTC.

V and J are TRBV25-1 and TRBJ1-1, with 8 positions matching TRBD1. Losses at the gene ends were 2 bases for V and 6 bases for J; bases not matched to a gene: 8. The CDR3 totals 15 residues. Germline values: CDR1 MGHDK, CDR2 SYGVNS. For the CDR3, the DNA is TGTGCCAGCAGTGAACGGTCAGGGGGCCTCTCTGAAGCTTTCTTT. Translation gives CASSERSGGLSEAFF.

A single count supports this clone. V gene TRBV4-1 combines with J gene TRBJ2-5; no firm D call. Trimming left V 2 bases short and J 4 bases short, with 14 bases between. The CDR3 totals 15 residues. From germline, CDR1 is MGHRA and CDR2 YSYEKL. CDR3 coding DNA: TGCGCCAGCAGCCAATCCGATCGGCGGCCAGAGACCCAGTACTTC. Its protein is CASSQSDRRPETQYF.

The CDR3 nucleotides are TGCGCCAGCAGCCAAGATTTGGGCAAGGGGAATGAGCAGTTCTTC. This translates into CASSQDLGKGNEQFF. V gene TRBV4-3 combines with J gene TRBJ2-1; possible D gene TRBD1, 5 bases. The CDR3 is 15 residues long. CDR1 is LGHNA and CDR2 is YSLEER in the germline V gene. Trimming removed 0 bases at V and 7 bases at J, with 13 bases between.

The CDR3 sequence is CASRGGLAKNIQYF. The CDR3, as DNA: TGTGCCAGCAGAGGAGGACTGGCCAAAAACATTCAGTACTTC. The chain couples TRBV6-5 to TRBJ2-4; weak D call: TRBD2 (5 bases). CDR1 and CDR2 from the germline V gene are MNHEY and SVGAGI. Trimming cost V 6 bases and J 1 base, with 10 bases left between them. The CDR3 has 14 residues.

This rearrangement joins TRBV9 to TRBJ1-2, with 9 bases matching TRBD1. CDR3 size: 13 residues. Unmatched junction bases numbered 1, after V lost 5 bases and J lost 2 bases. Looked up from germline, CDR1 is SGDLS and CDR2 is YYNGEE. The CDR3 here is CASRGTGNYGYTF. CDR3 coding DNA: TGTGCCAGCAGGGGGACAGGGAACTATGGCTACACCTTC.

The chain employs TRBV28 and TRBJ2-3; 9 bases align to TRBD2. The V and J ends lost 6 bases and 0 bases, in that order; junction bases with no gene match: 7. Germline V lookup: CDR1 MDHEN, CDR2 SYDVKM. The CDR3 runs 16 residues. CDR3 coding DNA: TGTGCCAGCAGGACGACTAGCGGCACTAGCACAGATACGCAGTATTTT. As protein: CASRTTSGTSTDTQYF.

The genes are TRBV27 and TRBJ2-7, with D hard to call. The V gene lost 6 bases and the J gene lost 7 bases, with 13 bases spanning the gap. The CDR3 runs 12 residues. Germline CDR1 MNHEY, CDR2 SMNVEV (reference sequence). CDR3 DNA: TGTGCCAGCAGCCAGAGGCTGGGTGAGCAGTACTTC. It specifies CASSQRLGEQYF.

This chain uses TRBV27 with TRBJ2-7, with 12 bases lining up with TRBD2. Trimming cost V 6 bases and J 3 bases; bases outside gene matches: 6. The CDR3 length is 15 residues. Germline lookup yields CDR1 MNHEY and CDR2 SMNVEV (reference sequence). CDR3 coding DNA: TGTGCCAGCAGGTGGTCGACTAGCGGGAGCTACGAGCAGTACTTC. As protein: CASRWSTSGSYEQYF.

The chain has TRBV7-3 and TRBJ2-2; TRBD1 agrees at 9 bases. This CDR3 spans 14 amino acids. Germline V gives CDR1 SGHTA, CDR2 FQGTGA. The junction had 5 bases not matched to a gene; V was cut back by 4 bases and J by 8 bases. CDR3 in amino acids: CASSSGTGIGELFF. CDR3 sequence (DNA): TGTGCCAGCAGCTCCGGGACAGGGATAGGGGAGCTGTTTTTT.

The chain has TRBV2 and TRBJ1-4; 7 positions match TRBD1. The CDR3 length is 13 residues. The germline gives CDR1 SNHLY, CDR2 FYNNEI. V lost 10 bases, J lost 4 bases, and 6 bases stayed unmatched. CDR3 sequence: CATGQAINEKLFF. The CDR3 nucleotides read TGTGCCACCGGACAGGCGATTAATGAAAAACTGTTTTTT.

The chain combines TRBV7-9 with TRBJ1-3; D perhaps matches TRBD1 (6 bases). The length of the CDR3 is 14 residues. V lost 5 bases and J lost 0, with 8 bases in between. The germline V gene has CDR1 SEHNR and CDR2 FQNEAQ (reference sequence). The CDR3 nucleotides read TGTGCCAGCAGCCGGACAGTCTCTGGAAACACCATATATTTT. This encodes CASSRTVSGNTIYF.

The rearrangement joins TRBV7-9 to TRBJ1-3; weak D call: TRBD1 (5 bases). CDR1 and CDR2 from the germline V gene are SEHNR and FQNEAQ (reference sequence). Trimming shortened V by 2 bases and J by 0 bases, and 11 bases separated the two germline ends. CDR3 length: 16 amino acids. Here the CDR3 DNA reads TGTGCCAGCAGCTTATCACTGGGGGGCTCTGGAAACACCATATATTTT. Protein: CASSLSLGGSGNTIYF. Full variable domain (rest looked up from reference TRBV7-9 and TRBJ1-3): DTGVSQNPRHKITKRGQNVTFRCDPISEHNRLYWYRQTLGQGPEFLTYFQNEAQLEKSRLLSDRFSAERPKGSFSTLEIQRTEQGDSAMYLCASSLSLGGSGNTIYFGEGSWLTVV.